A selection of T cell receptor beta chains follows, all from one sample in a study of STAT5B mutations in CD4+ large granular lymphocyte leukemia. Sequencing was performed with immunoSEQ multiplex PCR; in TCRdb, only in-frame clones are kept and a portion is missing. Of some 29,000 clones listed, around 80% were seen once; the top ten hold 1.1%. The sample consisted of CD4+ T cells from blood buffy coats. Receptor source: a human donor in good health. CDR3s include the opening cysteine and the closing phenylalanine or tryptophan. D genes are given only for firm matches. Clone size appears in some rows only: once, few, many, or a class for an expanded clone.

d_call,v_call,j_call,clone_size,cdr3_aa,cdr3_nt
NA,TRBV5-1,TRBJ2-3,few,CASSLGLSTDTQYF,TGCGCCAGCAGCTTGGGATTGAGCACAGATACGCAGTATTTT
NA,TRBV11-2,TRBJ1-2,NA,CASSLEQGIDGYTF,TGTGCCAGCAGCTTAGAGCAGGGTATCGATGGCTACACCTTC
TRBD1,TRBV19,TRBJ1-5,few,CASRQGNRQPQHF,TGTGCCAGTCGACAGGGGAACAGGCAGCCCCAGCATTTT
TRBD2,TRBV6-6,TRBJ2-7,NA,CASREREGGSYEQYF,TGTGCCAGCAGAGAGCGGGAGGGCGGCTCCTACGAGCAGTACTTC
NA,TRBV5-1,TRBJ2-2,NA,CASSLSDTGELFF,TGCGCCAGCAGCTTGTCAGACACCGGGGAGCTGTTTTTT
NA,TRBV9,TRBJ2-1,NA,CASSAYSDRISYNEQFF,TGTGCCAGCAGCGCCTACTCGGACAGAATCTCCTACAATGAGCAGTTCTTC
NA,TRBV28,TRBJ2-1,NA,CASTGRGTAGDNEQFF,TGTGCCAGCACCGGCCGCGGGACAGCCGGGGACAATGAGCAGTTCTTC
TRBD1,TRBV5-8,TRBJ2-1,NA,CASSRRTGSNEQFF,TGTGCCAGCAGCCGCAGGACAGGTTCCAATGAGCAGTTCTTC
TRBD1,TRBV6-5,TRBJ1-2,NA,CASSFGGTDGYTF,TGTGCCAGCAGTTTCGGGGGGACAGACGGCTACACCTTC
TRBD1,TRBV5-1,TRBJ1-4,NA,CASSSSGTGGEKLFF,TGCGCCAGCAGCAGCAGCGGGACAGGGGGTGAAAAACTGTTTTTT
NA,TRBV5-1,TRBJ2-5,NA,CASSPDLKETQYF,TGCGCCAGCAGCCCGGACCTGAAAGAGACCCAGTACTTC
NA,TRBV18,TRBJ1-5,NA,CASSPGNSNQPQHF,TGTGCCAGCTCACCAGGGAATAGCAATCAGCCCCAGCATTTT
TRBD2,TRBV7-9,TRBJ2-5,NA,CASSPTGGEPRETQYF,TGTGCCAGCAGCCCGACGGGGGGAGAGCCGCGCGAGACCCAGTACTTC
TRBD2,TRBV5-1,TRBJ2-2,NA,CASSLAGGDTGELFF,TGCGCCAGCAGCTTGGCGGGGGGAGACACCGGGGAGCTGTTTTTT
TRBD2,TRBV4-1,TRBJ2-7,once,CASRSGLADSYEQYF,TGCGCCAGCAGGTCGGGACTAGCGGACTCCTACGAGCAGTACTTC
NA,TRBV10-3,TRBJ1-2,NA,CAISEDPRQYGYTF,TGTGCCATCAGTGAGGACCCCCGGCAGTATGGCTACACCTTC
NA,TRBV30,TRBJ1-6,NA,CAWRPGTNSPLHF,TGTGCCTGGAGACCCGGGACGAATTCACCCCTCCACTTT